The 11 T cell receptor beta chains below come from one sample, sequenced in a study of glioma-infiltrating T cells after dendritic cell vaccination. As to time point: after dendritic cell vaccination, including at tumor progression/relapse. Sequenced by immunoSEQ multiplex PCR; TCRdb stores in-frame clones only, minus some. The sample holds some 90,000 clones, approximately 75% seen once. Sequenced material: blood, taken after dendritic cell vaccination. The receptor set was obtained from a human donor with glioblastoma.

This sequence joins TRBV5-1 and TRBJ2-2; 10 bases match TRBD2. The CDR3 totals 16 residues. The V and J ends lost 1 base and 5 bases, in that order; junction bases with no gene match: 5. The germline CDR1 and CDR2 sequences are SGHRS and YFSETQ. The CDR3: CASSLKLAGETGELFF. CDR3 coding DNA: TGCGCCAGCAGCTTGAAGCTAGCGGGAGAAACCGGGGAGCTGTTTTTT.

The rearrangement joins TRBV6-4 to TRBJ1-5, with D maybe TRBD1 (5 bases). Germline-derived CDR1 and CDR2 are MRHNA and SNTAGT. The CDR3 length is 15 residues. The ends were cut back, 3 bases at V and 7 bases at J, with 16 bases in the middle. The CDR3 sequence: CASSESGRAGQPQHF. For the CDR3, the DNA is TGTGCCAGCAGTGAATCGGGCAGGGCTGGGCAGCCCCAGCATTTT.

The chain has TRBV6-5 and TRBJ1-4; 8 positions match TRBD1. The J segment lost 6 bases and the V segment lost 2 bases, leaving 5 bases of the junction unmatched. Germline CDR1 reads MNHEY; CDR2 reads SVGAGI. The length of the CDR3 is 15 residues. The CDR3 DNA reads TGTGCCAGCAGTTACCAGGGGGCGGGATATGAAAAACTGTTTTTT. This gives the protein CASSYQGAGYEKLFF.

This rearrangement joins TRBV11-2 to TRBJ2-5; 7 bases match TRBD2. The ends lost 5 bases at V and 2 bases at J; junction bases unmatched: 8. The CDR3 extends over 15 amino acids. Looked up from germline, CDR1 is SGHAT and CDR2 is FQNNGV. Written as DNA, the CDR3 is TGTGCCAGCAGCGGGGTAGCGGGTCTTCAAGAGACCCAGTACTTC. Translating gives CASSGVAGLQETQYF.

The CDR3 DNA sequence: TGTGCCAGCAGCTTAACGGCAGGGTACGACTATGGCTACACCTTC. It yields the protein CASSLTAGYDYGYTF. This chain links TRBV11-2 with TRBJ1-2, with TRBD1 as a possible D gene (5 bases). CDR1 SGHAT and CDR2 FQNNGV come from the germline V gene. The CDR3 is 15 amino acids. V lost 2 bases, J lost 3 bases, and 13 bases lay in between. Variable domain in full (rest from reference TRBV11-2 and TRBJ1-2): EAGVAQSPRYKIIEKRQSVAFWCNPISGHATLYWYQQILGQGPKLLIQFQNNGVVDDSQLPKDRFSAERLKGVDSTLKIQPAKLEDSAVYLCASSLTAGYDYGYTFGSGTRLTVV.

The chain is built from TRBV5-1 and TRBJ1-1, with 8 bases that match TRBD1. J lost 5 bases, V lost 1 base, and 4 bases had no gene match. The CDR3 has 14 residues. CDR1 SGHRS and CDR2 YFSETQ come from the germline V gene. The CDR3 reads CASSLRQGSTEAFF. In DNA form, the CDR3 reads TGCGCCAGCAGCTTGCGACAGGGGAGTACTGAAGCTTTCTTT.

The sample holds one count of this clone. The chain is built from TRBV6-4 and TRBJ1-2; D gene ambiguous. CDR3 size: 16 residues. The germline V gene encodes CDR1 MRHNA and CDR2 SNTAGT. V lost 0 bases, J lost 7 bases, and 18 bases lay in between. The CDR3 nucleotides read TGTGCCAGCAGTGACTCGAATATCGGCGGGAGAGGTGGCTACACCTTC. It specifies CASSDSNIGGRGGYTF.

This clone was counted only a few times. The chain joins TRBV6-1 to TRBJ2-7, with D perhaps matching TRBD2 (6 bases). Germline lookup yields CDR1 MNHNS and CDR2 SASEGT. CDR3 length: 13 residues. Between the trimmed V and J ends, which lost 10 bases and 4 bases, there was a span of 17 bases. The CDR3 region has the DNA TGTGCCACCGGGTTGGGGGGTCGGTACGAGCAGTACGTC. Protein sequence: CATGLGGRYEQYV.

The rearrangement uses TRBV28 and TRBJ2-1; TRBD2 aligns across 9 bases. The CDR3 runs to 16 residues. Germline CDR1 and CDR2: MDHEN and SYDVKM. The trim removed 7 bases at V and 4 bases at J, leaving 11 bases unmatched. The CDR3 protein is CASKGRGRDLYNEQFF. CDR3 sequence (DNA): TGTGCCAGCAAGGGACGCGGGAGGGACCTTTACAATGAGCAGTTCTTC.

The CDR3 spells CASSIVGGARYGYTF. As DNA, the CDR3 is TGTGCCAGTAGTATAGTTGGCGGGGCGCGGTATGGCTACACCTTC. The chain combines TRBV19 with TRBJ1-2, with D maybe TRBD1 (5 bases). The CDR3 has 15 residues. Looked up from germline, CDR1 is LNHDA and CDR2 is SQIVND (reference sequence). V lost 1 base to trimming and J lost 5 bases, with 14 bases between them.

V is TRBV5-1 and J is TRBJ2-1; TRBD2 aligns across 11 bases. The CDR3 has 18 residues. The V gene end was trimmed by 3 bases and the J gene end by 0 bases; junction bases not matched to a gene: 8. Germline V CDR1 and CDR2: SGHRS, YFSETQ. CDR3 nucleotide sequence: TGCGCCAGCAGCTCTCTAGCGGGAGGTTCGAGCTCCTACAATGAGCAGTTCTTC. Translated, it gives CASSSLAGGSSSYNEQFF.